The 21 T cell receptor beta chains in this list originate from one sample, sequenced in a study of blood T cell repertoires in COVID-19. Some clones are missing from TCRdb's copy, which holds only in-frame ones; the method was immunoSEQ multiplex PCR. The table lists some 240,000 clones, approximately 83% of them singletons, with roughly 3.1% in the top ten. Sequenced material: PBMCs or T cells enriched from blood (not recorded which). Receptors were obtained from a man in his fifties or sixties who had recovered from COVID-19.

The chain couples TRBV24-1 to TRBJ2-3; TRBD2 aligns across 9 bases. CDR3 length equals 16 residues. V shed 9 bases and J 1 base; nucleotides not matched to a gene: 10. Germline lookup yields CDR1 KGHDR and CDR2 SFDVKD. CDR3 residues: CATDSRGGRGTDTQYF. The CDR3 DNA is TGTGCCACCGACAGTCGTGGCGGGAGGGGCACAGATACGCAGTATTTT.

The rearrangement uses TRBV6-5 and TRBJ2-5; D is perhaps TRBD2 (5 bases). Germline assignment: CDR1 MNHEY and CDR2 SVGAGI. The V end was cut by 1 base, the J end by 9 bases, with 6 bases between. CDR3 length: 11 residues. Written as DNA, the CDR3 is TGTGCCAGCAGTTACTTGGAGGCCCAGTACTTC. Amino acid sequence: CASSYLEAQYF.

This sequence joins TRBV18 and TRBJ1-1; 7 bases map to TRBD1. The V gene's germline CDR1 is KGHSH and CDR2 LQKENI. J gave up 6 bases and V 4 bases, and 2 bases lay outside the gene matches. The CDR3 contains 12 residues. In DNA, the CDR3 is TGTGCCAGCTCACGGGACAGCCCTGAAGCTTTCTTT. It yields the protein CASSRDSPEAFF.

This chain joins TRBV6-5 and TRBJ1-2; D might be TRBD1 (5 bases). Between the trimmed V and J ends, which lost 10 bases and 2 bases, there was a span of 11 bases. CDR1 and CDR2 from the germline V gene are MNHEY and SVGAGI. The CDR3 extends over 12 amino acids. DNA of the CDR3: TGTGCCACCCAGGGTGGAAACTATGGCTACACCTTC. Residues: CATQGGNYGYTF.

This clone appeared once. The gene calls are TRBV13 and TRBJ2-7; tentatively, D is TRBD2 (5 bases). The germline V gene has CDR1 PRHDT and CDR2 FYEKMQ (reference sequence). This CDR3 has 16 residues. With 0 bases removed from V and 3 bases from J, the gap between germline ends came to 15 bases. CDR3 loop: CASSLGGLYGDYEQYF. The CDR3 nucleotides read TGTGCCAGCAGCTTAGGCGGCCTCTACGGGGACTACGAGCAGTACTTC.

The CDR3, as DNA: TGTGCCAGCAGCCAAGGACAGGGGGCTGGCACTGAAGCTTTCTTT. It translates to CASSQGQGAGTEAFF. This rearrangement joins TRBV3-1 (or the pseudogene TRBV3-2) to TRBJ1-1; 10 positions agree with TRBD1. The V gene end was trimmed by 1 base and the J gene end by 4 bases; junction bases not matched to a gene: 3. The CDR3 loop spans 15 amino acids. The V gene's germline CDR1 is LGHDT and CDR2 YNNKEL (reference sequence).

This chain uses TRBV11-1 with TRBJ1-1, with D perhaps TRBD1 (6 bases). The V end lost 5 bases, the J end lost 3 bases, and 19 bases lay between the germline ends. There are 16 residues in the CDR3. CDR1 is SGHAT and CDR2 is FQDESV in the germline V gene (reference sequence). The CDR3 DNA reads as TGTGCCAGCAGCCAACAACAGGGAAGGTCGCACACTGAAGCTTTCTTT. Amino acid sequence: CASSQQQGRSHTEAFF.

This clone has a handful of counts. The chain links TRBV3-1 (or the pseudogene TRBV3-2) to TRBJ1-5, with TRBD1 matching 8 bases. The germline gives CDR1 LGHDT, CDR2 YNNKEL (reference sequence). Germline trimming cut 5 bases from V and 4 bases from J; bases unmatched to any gene: 7. The CDR3 covers 15 residues. The CDR3 protein is CASSWTGRPNQPQHF. In nucleotides, the CDR3 is TGTGCCAGCAGCTGGACAGGGAGGCCTAATCAGCCCCAGCATTTT.

The DNA of the CDR3 is TGCGCCAGCAGCTTGAACCTAGCGGGCCAAGAGACCCAGTACTTC. Residues: CASSLNLAGQETQYF. The chain combines TRBV5-1 with TRBJ2-5; 8 bases agree with TRBD2. Germline values: CDR1 SGHRS, CDR2 YFSETQ. Trimming took 1 base from V and 1 from J; bases not matched to a gene: 3. The CDR3 consists of 15 residues.

This sequence joins TRBV27 and TRBJ2-7, with TRBD2 matching over 7 bases. After removal of 4 bases from V and 7 bases from J, the junction contained 10 bases not matched to a gene. The CDR3 contains 14 residues. CDR1 and CDR2 from the germline V gene are MNHEY and SMNVEV (reference sequence). The CDR3 reads CASSSSGVPREQYF. The CDR3 DNA follows: TGTGCCAGCAGTTCTAGCGGAGTACCTAGAGAGCAGTACTTC.

Only a few counts were recorded for this clone. This chain connects TRBV9 to TRBJ1-5; the D gene is possibly TRBD1 (5 bases). V lost 4 bases and J 12 bases, leaving 17 bases between the germline ends. CDR3 length equals 13 residues. CDR1 and CDR2 from the germline V gene are SGDLS and YYNGEE. The CDR3 sequence: CASSPDERGLQHF. In DNA form, the CDR3 reads TGTGCCAGCAGCCCCGACGAGAGGGGACTCCAGCATTTT.

This clone was seen only once. Here the CDR3 DNA reads TGTGCCAGCAGTGGGACTAGCGGGGGGAGTTACGAGCAGTACTTC. It is translated as CASSGTSGGSYEQYF. The chain recombines TRBV6-2 or TRBV6-3 with TRBJ2-7; 15 positions agree with TRBD2. From germline, CDR1 is MNHEY and CDR2 SVGEGT. The CDR3 is 15 amino acids. With V trimmed by 5 bases and J by 4 bases, 3 bases remained unmatched.

V usage is TRBV5-1 and J usage is TRBJ2-5; 12 positions match TRBD1. The CDR3 contains 15 residues. The V segment lost 4 bases and the J segment 4 bases; nucleotides outside the gene matches: 5. Germline V gives CDR1 SGHRS, CDR2 YFSETQ. The CDR3 DNA sequence: TGCGCCAGCAGCCCCGGGACAGGGGGCGTAGAGACCCAGTACTTC. Amino acids: CASSPGTGGVETQYF.

The chain is built from TRBV5-4 and TRBJ2-5; D perhaps matches TRBD1 (6 bases). Trimming took 4 bases from V and 4 from J, leaving 14 bases between them. This CDR3 is built from 14 residues. In germline, CDR1 is SGHNT, CDR2 YYREEE (reference sequence). CDR3 sequence reads: CASSTMEDRETQYF. The CDR3 DNA reads as TGTGCCAGCAGCACTATGGAGGACAGAGAGACCCAGTACTTC.

The V gene is TRBV4-2, the J gene TRBJ1-1, with D hard to call. V lost 0 bases and J 4 bases, leaving 9 bases between the germline ends. The CDR3 covers 14 residues. Germline CDR1 reads LGHNA; CDR2 reads YNFKEQ. The CDR3 loop is CASSQDGYGTEAFF. In DNA, the CDR3 is TGTGCCAGCAGCCAAGACGGGTATGGCACTGAAGCTTTCTTT.

In this sample, this clone turned up a few times. The rearrangement uses TRBV7-2 and TRBJ2-1, with 8 bases matching TRBD2. The ends lost 5 bases at V and 7 bases at J; junction bases unmatched: 10. Germline assignment: CDR1 SGHTA and CDR2 FQGNSA. The CDR3 consists of 15 residues. This CDR3 is CASSPGGVLGNEQFF. The CDR3 bases are TGTGCCAGCAGCCCCGGGGGGGTTCTGGGAAATGAGCAGTTCTTC.

The V and J genes are TRBV7-8 and TRBJ2-7; D is perhaps TRBD2 (5 bases). Per the germline V gene, CDR1 is SGHVS and CDR2 is FQNEAQ. Trimming took 0 bases from V and 2 from J, leaving 17 bases between them. The CDR3 is 17 amino acids. The CDR3 protein is CASSLAVPAKRAYEQYF. The CDR3 coding sequence is TGTGCCAGCAGCTTAGCGGTACCAGCCAAGAGGGCCTACGAGCAGTACTTC.

V is TRBV5-8 and J is TRBJ1-1; D possibly corresponds to TRBD1 (5 bases). This CDR3 spans 17 amino acids. The ends were cut back, 6 bases at V and 3 bases at J, with 24 bases in the middle. The V gene's germline CDR1 is SGHTS and CDR2 YDEGEE. As DNA, the CDR3 is TGTGCCAGCAAGGTACTACTGAACGCCCCGGGGGACACTGAAGCTTTCTTT. Translated: CASKVLLNAPGDTEAFF.

This rearrangement joins TRBV19 to TRBJ1-1, with 9 bases lining up with TRBD1. V was pared by 5 bases and J by 5 bases, with 6 bases of the junction left unmatched. The CDR3 is 14 amino acids. In germline, CDR1 is LNHDA, CDR2 SQIVND (reference sequence). As DNA, the CDR3 is TGTGCCAGTAGTCCCTCCGGGACAGGGACTGAAGCTTTCTTT. Its translation is CASSPSGTGTEAFF.

The chain couples TRBV5-1 to TRBJ2-7; D is perhaps TRBD1 (6 bases). The CDR3 runs 14 residues. Germline V gene lookup returns CDR1 SGHRS and CDR2 YFSETQ. Trimming cost V 4 bases and J 0 bases, with 11 bases left between them. CDR3 residues: CASSQQGSSYEQYF. For the CDR3, the DNA is TGCGCCAGCAGCCAACAGGGAAGCTCCTACGAGCAGTACTTC.

The chain carries TRBV4-2 and TRBJ2-7, with 9 nucleotides matching TRBD2. From germline, CDR1 is LGHNA and CDR2 YNFKEQ. V gave up 0 bases and J gave up 4 bases; unmatched junction bases: 4. The length of the CDR3 is 15 residues. The CDR3 here is CASSQDWTSEYEQYF. The CDR3 DNA reads as TGTGCCAGCAGCCAAGATTGGACTAGCGAGTACGAGCAGTACTTC.